The 14 T cell receptor beta chains given below trace back to one sample, sequenced in a study of a mutant IDH1 vaccine in newly diagnosed glioma. Data came from immunoSEQ multiplex PCR; TCRdb stores just in-frame clones and leaves some out. This sample has 60,000 to 75,000 clones, with around 88% found just once. Time point meaning: baseline, week 1 (first vaccination visit). Regarding treatment: pre-vaccination baseline after standard-of-care therapy. The material sequenced was peripheral blood mononuclear cells (PBMCs), taken from a glioma patient treated with radiotherapy, temozolomide or both. Receptors were obtained from a woman between 18 and 30 years old with glioma. Some clones in this sample may be carry-over from other donors' samples.

Only a few counts were recorded for this clone. CDR3 protein: CSVERALGQGSEAFF. In DNA form, the CDR3 reads TGCAGCGTTGAACGCGCTTTGGGACAGGGCTCTGAAGCTTTCTTT. The chain has TRBV29-1 and TRBJ1-1; 9 positions agree with TRBD1. Germline CDR1 is SQVTM and CDR2 is ANQGSEA. The junction had 10 bases not matched to a gene; V was cut back by 2 bases and J by 6 bases. The CDR3 is made up of 15 amino acids.

This clone occurred a few times. The rearrangement uses TRBV5-4 and TRBJ2-3; maybe TRBD2 (5 bases). The CDR3 loop spans 15 amino acids. Trimming pared 4 bases from V and 2 bases from J, leaving 14 bases between. Germline V gene sequence: CDR1 SGHNT, CDR2 YYREEE (reference sequence). CDR3 protein: CASSTVGRATDTQYF. The CDR3 DNA reads as TGTGCCAGCAGCACTGTCGGGCGGGCCACAGATACGCAGTATTTT.

This chain connects TRBV6-5 to TRBJ2-5; 11 nucleotides match TRBD1. The CDR3 has 15 amino acids. From germline, CDR1 is MNHEY and CDR2 SVGAGI. The V segment lost 2 bases and the J segment 5 bases; nucleotides outside the gene matches: 4. CDR3 DNA sequence: TGTGCCAGCAGTTACAGGACAGGGGGCACCGAGACCCAGTACTTC. Translating it yields CASSYRTGGTETQYF.

The table lists this clone with a count of one. This chain connects TRBV6-1 to TRBJ2-2; 7 bases fit TRBD2. The V and J ends lost 6 bases and 6 bases, in that order; junction bases with no gene match: 10. Germline CDR1 and CDR2: MNHNS and SASEGT. The CDR3 is 15 residues long. CDR3 DNA: TGTGCCAGCAGATTGGGTTGGGGGGGAGCCGGGGAGCTGTTTTTT. Protein sequence: CASRLGWGGAGELFF.

V and J are TRBV9 and TRBJ1-1, with D unresolved. The V and J ends lost 2 bases and 1 base respectively, with 12 bases between them. From germline, CDR1 is SGDLS and CDR2 YYNGEE. The CDR3 consists of 15 residues. The CDR3 here is CASSVSPVGNTEAFF. The DNA of the CDR3 is TGTGCCAGCAGCGTCTCGCCTGTGGGGAACACTGAAGCTTTCTTT.

V usage is TRBV19 and J usage is TRBJ1-1; D may be TRBD1 (6 bases). Between the trimmed V and J ends, which lost 3 bases and 1 base, there was a span of 18 bases. Looked up from germline, CDR1 is LNHDA and CDR2 is SQIVND (reference sequence). This CDR3 is 17 amino acids long. CDR3 protein: CASSILSTGTPNTEAFF. The CDR3 nucleotides read TGTGCCAGTAGTATCCTTTCGACCGGGACACCGAACACTGAAGCTTTCTTT.

The chain uses TRBV9 and TRBJ2-7, with D unclear. V shed 0 bases and J shed 5 bases, with 12 bases lying between them. The length of the CDR3 is 14 residues. Germline values: CDR1 SGDLS, CDR2 YYNGEE. The CDR3 loop reads CASSVGLPKHEQYF. CDR3 sequence (DNA): TGTGCCAGCAGCGTAGGTCTACCTAAGCACGAGCAGTACTTC.

The V and J genes are TRBV29-1 and TRBJ1-2; tentative D call: TRBD1 (5 bases). The length of the CDR3 is 13 residues. Per the germline V gene, CDR1 is SQVTM and CDR2 is ANQGSEA. V lost 7 bases, J lost 4 bases, and 16 bases lay in between. CDR3 in DNA: TGCAGCGCCGGACCTCAGGGTGCCTATGGCTACACCTTC. Translated, it gives CSAGPQGAYGYTF.

This chain joins TRBV25-1 and TRBJ2-7; 8 bases are shared with TRBD1. Germline loops: CDR1 MGHDK, CDR2 SYGVNS. The trim removed 3 bases at V and 0 bases at J, leaving 1 base unmatched. The CDR3 has 14 residues. DNA of the CDR3: TGTGCCAGCAGTGATACAGGGGGCTCCTACGAGCAGTACTTC. Protein product: CASSDTGGSYEQYF.

The CDR3 DNA reads as TGTGCCATCAGCCCGGGACAGGTTGACACTGAAGCTTTCTTT. Translating gives CAISPGQVDTEAFF. V is TRBV10-3 and J is TRBJ1-1; 8 bases match TRBD1. CDR3 length: 14 residues. The trim removed 6 bases at V and 3 bases at J, leaving 6 bases unmatched. The germline CDR1 and CDR2 sequences are ENHRY and SYGVKD.

This clone has only one observation. The chain joins TRBV29-1 to TRBJ2-5, with unresolved D. The germline V and J ends were trimmed by 2 bases and 2 bases, with 3 bases remaining between them. The CDR3 loop spans 11 amino acids. Germline CDR1 is SQVTM and CDR2 is ANQGSEA. CDR3 residues: CSVELQETQYF. The CDR3 nucleotides read TGCAGCGTTGAATTACAAGAGACCCAGTACTTC.

The rearrangement uses TRBV27 and TRBJ1-1; no clear D. The V end lost 0 bases, the J end lost 2 bases, and 16 bases lay between the germline ends. Germline V gene lookup returns CDR1 MNHEY and CDR2 SMNVEV (reference sequence). The CDR3 is 17 amino acids. CDR3 amino acids: CASSLSGSLRLNTEAFF. The CDR3 DNA follows: TGTGCCAGCAGTTTATCGGGAAGCCTTCGGCTAAACACTGAAGCTTTCTTT.

The chain is built from TRBV9 and TRBJ1-6, with D unclear. Germline CDR1 is SGDLS and CDR2 is YYNGEE. The CDR3 has 14 residues. V shed 1 base and J shed 4 bases, with 6 bases lying between them. This chain's CDR3 is CASSVIGYNSPLHF. The CDR3 nucleotides are TGTGCCAGCAGCGTAATTGGTTATAATTCACCCCTCCACTTT.

V gene TRBV5-4 combines with J gene TRBJ1-2, with 11 bases matching TRBD1. Germline V gives CDR1 SGHNT, CDR2 YYREEE (reference sequence). This CDR3 is 14 amino acids long. Trimming removed 4 bases from V and 5 bases from J; junction bases left unmatched: 4. In nucleotides, the CDR3 is TGTGCCAGCAGCCTCCGGGACAGGGGGTATGGCTACACCTTC. As protein: CASSLRDRGYGYTF.